A single sample gave rise to the 21 T cell receptor beta chains below, sequenced in a study of radiation and T cells in renal cell carcinoma. Specified treatment: 15 Gy SBRT to primary tumor, nephrectomy 4 weeks later. Assay used: immunoSEQ multiplex PCR; TCRdb lists only in-frame clones, some missing. The sample contains about 19,000 clones, 60% to 75% of which appear only once. The sequences come from tumor tissue, collected from a patient whose treatment included radiotherapy and nephrectomy. These receptor sequences come from a woman aged 70-85 years with renal cell carcinoma.

This clone was counted a single time. V gene TRBV7-2 combines with J gene TRBJ2-5; D is perhaps TRBD2 (5 bases). The germline V gene has CDR1 SGHTA and CDR2 FQGNSA. The V and J ends lost 1 base and 2 bases respectively, with 5 bases between them. The CDR3 length is 13 residues. The DNA of the CDR3 is TGTGCCAGCAGCTTAGGGAGGCAAGAGACCCAGTACTTC. Its translation: CASSLGRQETQYF.

This clone showed up just once. This rearrangement joins TRBV7-2 to TRBJ2-7, with a tentative D call TRBD2 (6 bases). Trimming pared 4 bases from V and 1 base from J, leaving 17 bases between. The germline CDR1 and CDR2 sequences are SGHTA and FQGNSA. The CDR3 consists of 16 residues. This chain's CDR3 is CASSSTRLVRSYEQYF. In nucleotides, the CDR3 is TGTGCCAGCAGCTCAACCCGACTAGTACGGTCCTACGAGCAGTACTTC.

The rearrangement uses TRBV5-1 and TRBJ1-5; D remains unclear. The CDR3 length is 14 residues. The germline V gene encodes CDR1 SGHRS and CDR2 YFSETQ. Deletions cut 0 bases from V and 3 bases from J, with 7 bases between. CDR3 sequence: CASSLGQPNQPQHF. The CDR3 DNA reads TGCGCCAGCAGCTTGGGTCAGCCCAATCAGCCCCAGCATTTT.

The chain links TRBV19 to TRBJ2-7; TRBD2 matches at 12 bases. The CDR3 loop spans 15 amino acids. Unmatched junction bases numbered 6, after V lost 2 bases and J lost 7 bases. CDR1 LNHDA and CDR2 SQIVND come from the germline V gene (reference sequence). CDR3 loop: CASSIFPGLAGEQYF. CDR3 coding DNA: TGTGCCAGTAGTATATTCCCGGGACTAGCGGGTGAGCAGTACTTC.

This clone was detected once. This sequence joins TRBV30 and TRBJ1-6; no definite D call. Germline V gene sequence: CDR1 GTSNPN, CDR2 SVGIG (reference sequence). This CDR3 contains 17 residues. V lost 7 bases and J 0 bases, leaving 19 bases between the germline ends. Here the CDR3 DNA reads TGTGCCTCGGACGCGGGATCTGCGAGCTCCTATAATTCACCCCTCCACTTT. It yields the protein CASDAGSASSYNSPLHF.

The chain carries TRBV7-8 and TRBJ2-7; no firm D call. CDR1 and CDR2 (germline): SGHVS, FQNEAQ. V was clipped by 1 base and J by 9 bases, with 10 bases between them. The CDR3 totals 12 residues. The CDR3 nucleotides read TGTGCCAGCAGCTTAGAGGGCAGTAGGCAGTACTTC. Its translation: CASSLEGSRQYF.

The genes are TRBV7-2 and TRBJ1-2; D might be TRBD1 (5 bases). Trimming took off 5 bases at V and 2 bases at J, with 15 bases between the two ends. Germline lookup yields CDR1 SGHTA and CDR2 FQGNSA. The CDR3 totals 15 residues. CDR3 amino acids: CASSPGGFGNYGYTF. The CDR3 region has the DNA TGTGCCAGCAGCCCTGGGGGGTTCGGGAACTATGGCTACACCTTC.

This chain links TRBV7-9 with TRBJ1-4; D is unclear. Germline lookup yields CDR1 SEHNR and CDR2 FQNEAQ (reference sequence). The CDR3 has 14 amino acids. The germline V and J ends were trimmed by 5 bases and 8 bases, with 15 bases remaining between them. The CDR3 DNA sequence: TGTGCCAGCAGCCAATCGGGATCGGGGGAAAAACTGTTTTTT. Protein: CASSQSGSGEKLFF.

The V gene is TRBV30, the J gene TRBJ2-6; 7 bases are shared with TRBD1. In germline, CDR1 is GTSNPN, CDR2 SVGIG (reference sequence). The CDR3 covers 15 residues. Trimming took 5 bases from V and 1 from J; bases not matched to a gene: 5. CDR3 in amino acids: CAWAGDRSGANVLTF. CDR3 nucleotides: TGTGCCTGGGCCGGGGACAGATCTGGGGCCAACGTCCTGACTTTC.

This clone was recorded a few times. The chain carries TRBV7-2 and TRBJ1-2; possible D gene TRBD1, 5 bases. Germline V gene sequence: CDR1 SGHTA, CDR2 FQGNSA. The ends were cut back, 5 bases at V and 5 bases at J, with 12 bases in the middle. The CDR3 is 13 residues long. The CDR3 nucleotides read TGTGCCAGCAGCCCTACGGGGGGGTATGGCTACACCTTC. Translation gives CASSPTGGYGYTF.

This clone was detected only a few times. The V call is TRBV6-5, the J call TRBJ1-2; 9 positions match TRBD1. Per the germline V gene, CDR1 is MNHEY and CDR2 is SVGAGI. The CDR3 sequence is 14 residues long. The ends lost 2 bases at V and 3 bases at J; junction bases unmatched: 1. The CDR3 DNA sequence: TGTGCCAGCAGTTACACAGGGGGCGACTATGGCTACACCTTC. Translated: CASSYTGGDYGYTF.

The rearrangement uses TRBV7-3 and TRBJ1-4; D is undetermined. V was cut by 5 bases and J by 0 bases, with 10 bases left in between. CDR3 length equals 15 residues. Germline V lookup: CDR1 SGHTA, CDR2 FQGTGA. DNA for the CDR3: TGTGCCAGCAGCGAAAGCCCATCAACTAATGAAAAACTGTTTTTT. Protein: CASSESPSTNEKLFF.

The chain employs TRBV4-1 and TRBJ1-4; TRBD1 aligns across 7 bases. From germline, CDR1 is MGHRA and CDR2 YSYEKL. The CDR3 loop spans 17 amino acids. The J segment lost 0 bases and the V segment lost 1 base, leaving 5 bases of the junction unmatched. The CDR3 DNA follows: TGCGCCAGCAGCCAAGGGTTTGACAGGGCAACTAATGAAAAACTGTTTTTT. This codes for CASSQGFDRATNEKLFF.

The genes are TRBV5-1 and TRBJ1-5; D might be TRBD1 (5 bases). Trimming removed 0 bases at V and 6 bases at J, with 10 bases between. This CDR3 contains 14 residues. CDR1 SGHRS and CDR2 YFSETQ come from the germline V gene. The CDR3 region has the DNA TGCGCCAGCAGCTTGGCTCCCGGGGGTCAGCCCCAGCATTTT. It codes for CASSLAPGGQPQHF.

This sequence joins TRBV5-1 and TRBJ2-5, with 12 bases lining up with TRBD2. The length of the CDR3 is 16 residues. After removal of 3 bases from V and 5 bases from J, the junction contained 8 bases not matched to a gene. CDR1 is SGHRS and CDR2 is YFSETQ in the germline V gene. CDR3 loop: CASSSGLAGWKETQYF. The CDR3 DNA reads TGCGCCAGCAGCTCAGGACTAGCGGGGTGGAAGGAGACCCAGTACTTC.

The J gene is TRBJ2-2, the V gene TRBV7-9; D is unresolved. The CDR3 runs to 13 residues. The germline V gene encodes CDR1 SEHNR and CDR2 FQNEAQ (reference sequence). V lost 3 bases to trimming and J lost 7 bases, with 9 bases between them. CDR3 DNA sequence: TGTGCCAGCAGCTTTCTAGGTAGCGGGGAGCTGTTTTTT. Translated, it gives CASSFLGSGELFF.

The chain carries TRBV5-1 and TRBJ2-3; 8 positions match TRBD1. The germline CDR1 and CDR2 sequences are SGHRS and YFSETQ. The trim removed 3 bases at V and 3 bases at J, leaving 3 bases unmatched. The CDR3 spans 14 residues. The CDR3 coding sequence is TGCGCCAGCAGCTCCGGACAGGGAACAGATACGCAGTATTTT. This sequence encodes CASSSGQGTDTQYF.

The V gene is TRBV5-1, the J gene TRBJ2-1; the D is unclear. V shed 3 bases and J shed 8 bases, with 15 bases lying between them. The germline gives CDR1 SGHRS, CDR2 YFSETQ. The CDR3 covers 14 residues. For the CDR3, the DNA is TGCGCCAGCAGCTCCGCGGCGGCTGGGGATGAGCAGTTCTTC. Translated, it gives CASSSAAAGDEQFF. The complete variable domain, with remaining parts taken from reference TRBV5-1 and TRBJ2-1, reads KAGVTQTPRYLIKTRGQQVTLSCSPISGHRSVSWYQQTPGQGLQFLFEYFSETQRNKGNFPGRFSGRQFSNSRSEMNVSTLELGDSALYLCASSSAAAGDEQFFGPGTRLTVL.

This clone occurred once. This rearrangement joins TRBV4-2 to TRBJ2-7; D possibly corresponds to TRBD1 (6 bases). The CDR3 runs 16 residues. Germline V gene data show CDR1 as LGHNA and CDR2 as YNFKEQ. Trimming took 4 bases from V and 0 from J, leaving 16 bases between them. The DNA of the CDR3 is TGTGCCAGCAGCCTCTCACCCAGGACAGACTCCTACGAGCAGTACTTC. It specifies CASSLSPRTDSYEQYF.

The V call is TRBV7-2, the J call TRBJ1-1; weak D call: TRBD1 (5 bases). The CDR3 runs to 13 residues. The V gene's germline CDR1 is SGHTA and CDR2 FQGNSA. The V gene lost 5 bases and the J gene lost 11 bases, with 18 bases spanning the gap. The CDR3 loop reads CASSDGQFLSAFF. The DNA of the CDR3 is TGTGCCAGCAGCGACGGACAATTTCTATCGGCTTTCTTT.

The V and J genes are TRBV7-8 and TRBJ1-1; D gene uncertain. The V gene's germline CDR1 is SGHVS and CDR2 FQNEAQ. CDR3 length: 13 amino acids. Trimming took off 10 bases at V and 7 bases at J, with 19 bases between the two ends. The CDR3, as DNA: TGTGCCATGCCCATAAGTGTGTCTGGTGAAGCTTTCTTT. Encoded protein: CAMPISVSGEAFF.